Below are 30 T cell receptor beta chains sequenced from a single sample in a study of beta chain features in type 1 diabetes. Investigators reverse transcribed all isolated RNA, so they sequenced expressed TCRB transcripts. Repertoires were generated with immunoSEQ multiplex PCR, while TCRdb's copy carries only in-frame clones and drops some. The sample consists of 400,000 to 550,000 clones, about an eighth of them appearing once. The source material was naive CD4+ T cells from blood. These receptors came from a woman younger than 30 in good health.

This clone was observed a few times. Other DNA variants within this sample encode the same CDR3. The rearrangement links TRBV20-1 to TRBJ2-5; no reliable D call. Germline CDR1 reads DFQATT; CDR2 reads SNEGSKA (reference sequence). V lost 1 base to trimming and J lost 4 bases, with 4 bases between them. The CDR3 sequence is 11 residues long. The chain's CDR3 is CSARGGETQYF. As DNA, the CDR3 is TGCAGTGCTAGAGGGGGAGAGACCCAGTACTTC.

This clone came up a few times. The gene calls are TRBV29-1 and TRBJ1-1; D call uncertain. CDR3 length: 13 residues. Between the trimmed V and J ends, which lost 5 bases and 0 bases, there was a span of 10 bases. Germline V lookup: CDR1 SQVTM, CDR2 ANQGSEA. The DNA for the CDR3 is TGCAGCGTTATGGGTCAGATGAACACTGAAGCTTTCTTT. Protein product: CSVMGQMNTEAFF.

This clone was detected only a few times. The chain joins TRBV7-2 to TRBJ1-2, with a tentative D call TRBD1 (6 bases). The germline CDR1 and CDR2 sequences are SGHTA and FQGNSA. The V and J ends lost 4 bases and 3 bases respectively, with 12 bases between them. The CDR3 consists of 14 residues. CDR3 DNA: TGTGCCAGCAGCTACAGGGCCGGGGACTATGGCTACACCTTC. Translated: CASSYRAGDYGYTF.

This clone occurred a few times. V is TRBV18 and J is TRBJ2-2, with TRBD2 identical over 7 bases. Germline V gives CDR1 KGHSH, CDR2 LQKENI. The V segment lost 3 bases and the J segment 4 bases; nucleotides outside the gene matches: 2. The CDR3 has 14 amino acids. In DNA, the CDR3 is TGTGCCAGCTCACCTCTAGCGGTCACCGGGGAGCTGTTTTTT. It codes for CASSPLAVTGELFF.

Note on this clone: The sample holds other DNA sequences that translate to the same CDR3. This chain uses TRBV27 with TRBJ2-6; D uncertain. Trimming cost V 3 bases and J 0 bases, with 0 bases left between them. This CDR3 is 13 amino acids long. Germline V gives CDR1 MNHEY, CDR2 SMNVEV (reference sequence). CDR3 region: CASSFSGANVLTF. In DNA form, the CDR3 reads TGTGCCAGCAGTTTCTCTGGGGCCAACGTCCTGACTTTC.

This clone was detected only a few times. The chain combines TRBV30 with TRBJ1-2; unclear D gene. V lost 3 bases, J lost 8 bases, and 10 bases lay in between. This CDR3 has 11 amino acids. Germline assignment: CDR1 GTSNPN and CDR2 SVGIG (reference sequence). CDR3 nucleotides: TGTGCCTGGAGGTCAGGTCAAGGCTACACCTTC. This codes for CAWRSGQGYTF.

This clone was seen a few times. This rearrangement joins TRBV30 to TRBJ1-1; possible D gene TRBD1, 5 bases. CDR1 GTSNPN and CDR2 SVGIG come from the germline V gene (reference sequence). V was pared by 5 bases and J by 3 bases, with 16 bases between. The CDR3 is made up of 14 amino acids. For the CDR3, the DNA is TGTGCCTGGGACAGAGACCTTAGGGACACTGAAGCTTTCTTT. Translation gives CAWDRDLRDTEAFF.

This clone was found a few times. The rearrangement links TRBV14 to TRBJ2-1; 7 nucleotides align to TRBD1. Per germline, CDR1 SGHDN and CDR2 FVKESK. The CDR3 has 16 amino acids. The junction had 13 bases not matched to a gene; V was cut back by 3 bases and J by 8 bases. CDR3 sequence (DNA): TGTGCCAGCAGCCATAGGACAGGCTCCTCCGTCTATGAGCAGTTCTTC. Its protein product is CASSHRTGSSVYEQFF.

V and J are TRBV9 and TRBJ1-2; D is unclear. V shed 0 bases and J shed 5 bases, with 14 bases lying between them. The germline V gene encodes CDR1 SGDLS and CDR2 YYNGEE. CDR3 length: 15 amino acids. The CDR3 is CASSVAAGPLYGYTF. The CDR3 nucleotides read TGTGCCAGCAGCGTAGCGGCAGGACCACTGTATGGCTACACCTTC.

This clone was counted once. This chain links TRBV7-7 with TRBJ2-5; D possibly uses TRBD1 or TRBD2 (5 bases each). The CDR3 covers 14 residues. V was shortened by 5 bases and J by 1 base, with 11 bases between the two germline ends. CDR1 is SSHAT and CDR2 is FNYEAQ in the germline V gene (reference sequence). The CDR3 DNA reads TGTGCCAGCAGCCTTACAGGAGGCCAAGAGACCCAGTACTTC. This encodes CASSLTGGQETQYF.

The genes are TRBV28 and TRBJ1-1; weak D call: TRBD1 (5 bases). The V and J ends lost 5 bases and 1 base respectively, with 11 bases between them. This CDR3 has 14 residues. Germline lookup yields CDR1 MDHEN and CDR2 SYDVKM. The CDR3 DNA is TGTGCCAGCAGTACGGGGGGTCGGAACACTGAAGCTTTCTTT. It encodes CASSTGGRNTEAFF. The complete variable domain, with remaining parts taken from reference TRBV28 and TRBJ1-1, reads DVKVTQSSRYLVKRTGEKVFLECVQDMDHENMFWYRQDPGLGLRLIYFSYDVKMKEKGDIPEGYSVSREKKERFSLILESASTNQTSMYLCASSTGGRNTEAFFGQGTRLTVV.

The rearrangement joins TRBV20-1 to TRBJ1-2; D ambiguous. The CDR3 totals 11 residues. In germline, CDR1 is DFQATT, CDR2 SNEGSKA (reference sequence). V was pared by 4 bases and J by 8 bases, with 11 bases between. CDR3 bases: TGCAGTGCTACGGACTTGATCGGCTACACCTTC. Translated: CSATDLIGYTF.

This clone showed up just a few times. The chain has TRBV7-2 and TRBJ2-7; 7 nucleotides agree with TRBD2. V lost 1 base to trimming and J lost 1 base; unmatched junction nucleotides: 4. Germline V gene lookup returns CDR1 SGHTA and CDR2 FQGNSA. The CDR3 spans 15 residues. CDR3 region: CASSLVAGISYEQYV. CDR3 in DNA: TGTGCCAGCAGCTTAGTAGCGGGTATTTCCTACGAGCAGTACGTC.

The V gene is TRBV28, the J gene TRBJ1-2, with 9 bases identical to TRBD1. This CDR3 contains 15 residues. V was pared by 8 bases and J by 4 bases, with 11 bases of the junction left unmatched. The germline gives CDR1 MDHEN, CDR2 SYDVKM. The CDR3 nucleotides are TGTGCCAGCGGGACAGGGAGCGCGGTGGTCTATGGCTACACCTTC. Encoded protein: CASGTGSAVVYGYTF.

This clone was seen only a few times. This CDR3 is also generated by other DNA sequences in the sample. The chain uses TRBV20-1 and TRBJ2-1, with D unresolved. This CDR3 contains 11 residues. CDR1 and CDR2 from the germline V gene are DFQATT and SNEGSKA (reference sequence). V lost 1 base, J lost 4 bases, and 2 bases lay in between. The CDR3 nucleotides read TGCAGTGCTAGAGGTTACAATGAGCAGTTCTTC. It yields the protein CSARGYNEQFF.

The chain couples TRBV10-3 to TRBJ2-1; TRBD2 is a possible D gene (6 bases). Trimming shortened V by 2 bases and J by 1 base, and 9 bases separated the two germline ends. Germline V gene lookup returns CDR1 ENHRY and CDR2 SYGVKD. The CDR3 spans 15 residues. CDR3 region: CAISEGTPSYNEQFF. Here the CDR3 DNA reads TGTGCCATCAGTGAGGGGACTCCTTCCTACAATGAGCAGTTCTTC.

The chain has TRBV9 and TRBJ2-3; 10 positions match TRBD2. The germline gives CDR1 SGDLS, CDR2 YYNGEE. This CDR3 is built from 16 residues. The J segment lost 4 bases and the V segment lost 3 bases, leaving 8 bases of the junction unmatched. The CDR3 region has the DNA TGTGCCAGCAGCGCATCTAGCGGGAGATCCCCAGATACGCAGTATTTT. Its protein product is CASSASSGRSPDTQYF.

This clone was observed a handful of times. J is TRBJ2-7 and V is TRBV6-6; 8 bases agree with TRBD1. The germline CDR1 and CDR2 sequences are MNHNY and SVGAGI (reference sequence). After removal of 0 bases from V and 0 bases from J, the junction contained 1 base not matched to a gene. CDR3 length: 15 residues. CDR3 nucleotides: TGTGCCAGCAGTTACTCCGGGACAGGCTCCTACGAGCAGTACTTC. This encodes CASSYSGTGSYEQYF.

This clone has more than one count but fewer than ten. The chain recombines TRBV15 with TRBJ2-2; no definite D call. Germline loops: CDR1 LNHNV, CDR2 YYDKDF (reference sequence). The CDR3 is made up of 14 amino acids. V was shortened by 0 bases and J by 7 bases, with 9 bases between the two germline ends. The DNA for the CDR3 is TGTGCCACCAGCAGAGATTCGGCTAGCGGGGAGCTGTTTTTT. It encodes CATSRDSASGELFF.

This clone was found once. V usage is TRBV7-2 and J usage is TRBJ2-7; 7 bases are shared with TRBD2. Germline CDR1 reads SGHTA; CDR2 reads FQGNSA. V trimming: 5 bases; J trimming: 5 bases; junction bases outside the gene matches: 15. CDR3 length: 16 amino acids. Here the CDR3 reads CASSAGLVRLLDEQYF. DNA of the CDR3: TGTGCCAGCAGCGCCGGACTAGTTCGCCTCCTGGACGAGCAGTACTTC.

The rearrangement uses TRBV30 and TRBJ2-6; tentatively, D is TRBD1 or TRBD2 (5 bases each). Looked up from germline, CDR1 is GTSNPN and CDR2 is SVGIG (reference sequence). The germline V and J ends were trimmed by 2 bases and 0 bases, with 17 bases remaining between them. The CDR3 extends over 18 amino acids. Here the CDR3 DNA reads TGTGCCTGGAGTACGCGGAGAGGGGTAGTCTCTGGGGCCAACGTCCTGACTTTC. Residues: CAWSTRRGVVSGANVLTF.

This clone has a handful of counts. This chain links TRBV25-1 with TRBJ2-7; 9 bases fit TRBD1. Germline assignment: CDR1 MGHDK and CDR2 SYGVNS. V shed 4 bases, J shed 6 bases, and the junction held 7 bases outside the gene matches. This CDR3 is built from 14 residues. The CDR3 sequence is CASSVRGQGTEQYF. The CDR3 DNA reads as TGTGCCAGCAGTGTACGGGGACAGGGTACCGAGCAGTACTTC.

CDR3 in DNA: TGCGCCAGCAGCCAACTAAAGATGCGGGAAAAACTGTTTTTT. Translating it yields CASSQLKMREKLFF. The chain combines TRBV4-1 with TRBJ1-4; no firm D call. This CDR3 comprises 14 residues. V lost 2 bases to trimming and J lost 8 bases, with 12 bases between them. The germline V gene encodes CDR1 MGHRA and CDR2 YSYEKL.

The chain couples TRBV9 to TRBJ2-5, with no clear D. Trimming cost V 3 bases and J 1 base, with 13 bases left between them. Germline V gene lookup returns CDR1 SGDLS and CDR2 YYNGEE. The CDR3 has 15 residues. The CDR3 nucleotides are TGTGCCAGCAGCGCGACCCGGCAGAGCCAAGAGACCCAGTACTTC. It translates to CASSATRQSQETQYF.

In this sample, this clone turned up a few times. The same CDR3 can be traced to other DNA sequences in this sample. The chain employs TRBV29-1 and TRBJ2-1; TRBD2 is a possible D gene (5 bases). CDR3 length equals 12 residues. Germline lookup yields CDR1 SQVTM and CDR2 ANQGSEA. The V end was cut by 4 bases, the J end by 4 bases, with 8 bases between. The CDR3 sequence: CSVGGPYNEQFF. In nucleotides, the CDR3 is TGCAGCGTTGGAGGGCCATACAATGAGCAGTTCTTC.

The chain joins TRBV4-3 to TRBJ2-2, with 7 positions matching TRBD1. Germline V gene data show CDR1 as LGHNA and CDR2 as YSLEER. The CDR3 runs 16 residues. V lost 0 bases and J lost 6; bases outside the gene matches: 7. Written as DNA, the CDR3 is TGCGCCAGCAGCCAAGAGAAGGGGGCGTATCCCGGGGAGCTGTTTTTT. Translating it yields CASSQEKGAYPGELFF.

The chain has TRBV7-6 and TRBJ2-7; D unresolved. CDR3 length: 13 amino acids. Trimming shortened V by 5 bases and J by 3 bases, and 11 bases separated the two germline ends. Per the germline V gene, CDR1 is SGHVS and CDR2 is FNYEAQ. The CDR3 reads CASSLQQYYEQYF. The CDR3 region has the DNA TGTGCCAGCAGCCTTCAACAGTACTACGAGCAGTACTTC.

This clone was seen more than once but under ten times. The rearrangement joins TRBV6-5 to TRBJ2-3; no firm D call. V shed 5 bases and J shed 5 bases, with 5 bases lying between them. The CDR3 is 11 amino acids. Per the germline V gene, CDR1 is MNHEY and CDR2 is SVGAGI. CDR3 sequence reads: CASSTRDTQYF. In DNA, the CDR3 is TGTGCCAGCAGTACTCGAGATACGCAGTATTTT.

This rearrangement joins TRBV25-1 to TRBJ2-7, with D maybe TRBD2 (5 bases). Trimming left V 6 bases short and J 7 bases short, with 16 bases between. The CDR3 sequence is 13 residues long. The germline gives CDR1 MGHDK, CDR2 SYGVNS. CDR3 sequence: CASSARWTGEQYV. The CDR3 DNA follows: TGTGCCAGCAGCGCCCGTTGGACGGGAGAGCAGTACGTC.

This clone was found a few times. The rearrangement uses TRBV29-1 and TRBJ2-4; 7 positions agree with TRBD2. This CDR3 comprises 14 residues. Germline V gene lookup returns CDR1 SQVTM and CDR2 ANQGSEA. The V and J ends lost 7 bases and 7 bases, in that order; junction bases with no gene match: 13. The CDR3 protein is CSGGVGGSWNIQYF. Here the CDR3 DNA reads TGCAGCGGTGGGGTTGGCGGGAGCTGGAACATTCAGTACTTC.